A selection of T cell receptor beta chains follows, all from one sample in a study of shared clonotypes between healthy human individuals. Generated by immunoSEQ multiplex PCR, the TCRdb table keeps only in-frame clones and is missing some. The sample has around 510,000 clones, around 96% seen once. The sample consisted of naive CD4+ T cells sorted from blood. The receptors here all came from a woman aged 25 to 39 in good health. Each CDR3 is given with its conserved first and last residue. Fields, in order: clone size, J gene, D gene, V gene, CDR3 protein, CDR3 DNA. A D gene is named only where the DNA matches it firmly. The listing skips clone size in some rows; elsewhere it reads once, few, many or a size class.

abundance: NA
j_gene: TRBJ2-2
d_gene: TRBD1
v_gene: TRBV5-1
CDR3aa: CASSFPRTGSTGELFF
CDR3nt: TGCGCCAGCAGCTTTCCCCGGACAGGGAGCACCGGGGAGCTGTTTTTT

abundance: NA
j_gene: TRBJ2-7
d_gene: TRBD1
v_gene: TRBV27
CDR3aa: CASKSLGTGAYEQYF
CDR3nt: TGTGCCAGCAAAAGCCTTGGGACAGGGGCCTACGAGCAGTACTTC

abundance: NA
j_gene: TRBJ1-4
d_gene: NA
v_gene: TRBV7-8
CDR3aa: CASQARGKGREKLFF
CDR3nt: TGTGCCAGCCAGGCACGGGGGAAAGGGAGGGAAAAACTGTTTTTT

abundance: NA
j_gene: TRBJ2-4
d_gene: TRBD1
v_gene: TRBV6-1
CDR3aa: CASSLTGGGKNIQYF
CDR3nt: TGTGCCAGCAGTCTCACAGGGGGTGGGAAAAACATTCAGTACTTC

abundance: NA
j_gene: TRBJ2-7
d_gene: NA
v_gene: TRBV6-1
CDR3aa: CASSEAAHSYEQYF
CDR3nt: TGTGCCAGCAGTGAAGCGGCCCACTCCTACGAGCAGTACTTC

abundance: NA
j_gene: TRBJ2-7
d_gene: TRBD1
v_gene: TRBV15
CDR3aa: CATSREVTGAYEQYF
CDR3nt: TGTGCCACCAGCAGAGAAGTGACAGGGGCCTACGAGCAGTACTTC

abundance: few
j_gene: TRBJ1-2
d_gene: NA
v_gene: TRBV28
CDR3aa: CASSFARGSLGYTF
CDR3nt: TGTGCCAGCAGTTTCGCGAGGGGATCGTTAGGCTACACCTTC

abundance: NA
j_gene: TRBJ1-2
d_gene: NA
v_gene: TRBV5-6
CDR3aa: CASSLALSGYTF
CDR3nt: TGTGCCAGCAGCTTGGCTCTGTCTGGCTACACCTTC

abundance: NA
j_gene: TRBJ2-2
d_gene: NA
v_gene: TRBV10-1
CDR3aa: CASSSHTGELFF
CDR3nt: TGCGCCAGCAGTTCGCACACCGGGGAGCTGTTTTTT

abundance: NA
j_gene: TRBJ2-3
d_gene: TRBD2
v_gene: TRBV5-1
CDR3aa: CASSRAPSGRAMADTQYF
CDR3nt: TGCGCCAGCAGCCGGGCTCCAAGCGGGAGGGCCATGGCAGATACGCAGTATTTT

abundance: NA
j_gene: TRBJ1-1
d_gene: NA
v_gene: TRBV5-1
CDR3aa: CASSLGAPQEWHF
CDR3nt: TGCGCCAGCAGCTTGGGAGCCCCCCAGGAGTGGCACTTT

abundance: once
j_gene: TRBJ2-1
d_gene: NA
v_gene: TRBV11-2
CDR3aa: CASSLPWGGREQFF
CDR3nt: TGTGCCAGCAGCTTACCCTGGGGGGGGCGTGAGCAGTTCTTC

abundance: once
j_gene: TRBJ2-5
d_gene: NA
v_gene: TRBV19
CDR3aa: CASSIGQGEETQYF
CDR3nt: TGTGCCAGTAGTATAGGTCAGGGCGAAGAGACCCAGTACTTC

abundance: NA
j_gene: TRBJ2-1
d_gene: TRBD2
v_gene: TRBV7-8
CDR3aa: CASRLDGTSANEQFF
CDR3nt: TGTGCCAGCAGGTTGGACGGGACTAGCGCCAATGAGCAGTTCTTC

abundance: NA
j_gene: TRBJ2-1
d_gene: NA
v_gene: TRBV28
CDR3aa: CASSFYSRQFF
CDR3nt: TGTGCCAGCAGTTTTTATAGCAGGCAGTTCTTC

abundance: NA
j_gene: TRBJ2-1
d_gene: TRBD2
v_gene: TRBV7-9
CDR3aa: CASSSTSPRSGRRYNEQFF
CDR3nt: TGTGCCAGCAGCTCTACGAGCCCCCGGAGCGGGAGGCGCTACAATGAGCAGTTCTTC

abundance: NA
j_gene: TRBJ2-3
d_gene: NA
v_gene: TRBV7-6
CDR3aa: CASSLVGGRTGTDTQYF
CDR3nt: TGTGCCAGCAGCTTGGTAGGCGGGCGGACCGGCACAGATACGCAGTATTTT

abundance: NA
j_gene: TRBJ2-1
d_gene: NA
v_gene: TRBV5-4
CDR3aa: CASSLAEGNEQFF
CDR3nt: TGTGCCAGCAGCTTGGCCGAGGGCAATGAGCAGTTCTTC

abundance: NA
j_gene: TRBJ2-7
d_gene: NA
v_gene: TRBV5-1
CDR3aa: CASSLAEGYEQYF
CDR3nt: TGCGCCAGCAGCTTAGCGGAGGGCTACGAGCAGTACTTC

abundance: NA
j_gene: TRBJ2-6
d_gene: NA
v_gene: TRBV4-2
CDR3aa: CASSQDRRAPRDNSGANVLTF
CDR3nt: TGTGCCAGCAGCCAAGATCGCAGGGCCCCCCGAGATAACTCTGGGGCCAACGTCCTGACTTTC

abundance: NA
j_gene: TRBJ2-2
d_gene: TRBD1
v_gene: TRBV7-3
CDR3aa: CASSSGQFLNTGELFF
CDR3nt: TGTGCCAGCAGCTCGGGACAGTTCTTGAACACCGGGGAGCTGTTTTTT

abundance: NA
j_gene: TRBJ2-2
d_gene: NA
v_gene: TRBV18
CDR3aa: CASSPLPGNTGELFF
CDR3nt: TGTGCCAGCTCACCACTTCCAGGGAACACCGGGGAGCTGTTTTTT

abundance: once
j_gene: TRBJ2-1
d_gene: TRBD2
v_gene: TRBV9
CDR3aa: CASSVTAGSSYNEQFF
CDR3nt: TGTGCCAGCAGCGTAACAGCGGGGAGCTCCTACAATGAGCAGTTCTTC

abundance: NA
j_gene: TRBJ2-7
d_gene: TRBD2
v_gene: TRBV27
CDR3aa: CASSLKGPRTSGRVLGEQYF
CDR3nt: TGTGCCAGCAGTTTAAAGGGACCACGGACTAGCGGGAGGGTGTTGGGCGAGCAGTACTTC

abundance: NA
j_gene: TRBJ1-1
d_gene: NA
v_gene: TRBV6-1
CDR3aa: CASSEVLGTEAFF
CDR3nt: TGTGCCAGCAGTGAAGTTCTGGGGACTGAAGCTTTCTTT

abundance: NA
j_gene: TRBJ1-1
d_gene: NA
v_gene: TRBV6-5
CDR3aa: CASRAGLGEAFF
CDR3nt: TGTGCCAGCAGGGCAGGGTTAGGTGAAGCTTTCTTT

abundance: NA
j_gene: TRBJ2-5
d_gene: NA
v_gene: TRBV6-6
CDR3aa: CASSQEETQYF
CDR3nt: TGTGCCAGCAGTCAGGAAGAGACCCAGTACTTC

abundance: NA
j_gene: TRBJ2-7
d_gene: TRBD1
v_gene: TRBV5-4
CDR3aa: CASSLPGQGYEQYF
CDR3nt: TGTGCCAGCTCCCTCCCCGGACAGGGCTACGAGCAGTACTTC

abundance: NA
j_gene: TRBJ1-2
d_gene: TRBD1
v_gene: TRBV7-9
CDR3aa: CASSSHDREGYGYTF
CDR3nt: TGTGCCAGCAGCTCGCACGACAGGGAGGGGTATGGCTACACCTTC

abundance: NA
j_gene: TRBJ2-6
d_gene: NA
v_gene: TRBV10-2
CDR3aa: CASSGRGLSGANVLTF
CDR3nt: TGCGCCAGCAGTGGTCGGGGGCTCTCTGGGGCCAACGTCCTGACTTTC

abundance: NA
j_gene: TRBJ2-7
d_gene: TRBD2
v_gene: TRBV28
CDR3aa: CASRPQGSGRTYEQYF
CDR3nt: TGTGCCAGCAGACCCCAGGGCAGCGGGAGGACCTACGAGCAGTACTTC

abundance: NA
j_gene: TRBJ1-5
d_gene: NA
v_gene: TRBV18
CDR3aa: CASSPGLFDNNQPQHF
CDR3nt: TGTGCCAGCTCACCGGGATTATTTGACAACAATCAGCCCCAGCATTTT

abundance: NA
j_gene: TRBJ2-1
d_gene: NA
v_gene: TRBV2
CDR3aa: CASTESSDEQFF
CDR3nt: TGTGCCAGCACTGAGAGCAGCGATGAGCAGTTCTTC

abundance: NA
j_gene: TRBJ2-3
d_gene: NA
v_gene: TRBV4-1
CDR3aa: CASRITGRGTDTQYF
CDR3nt: TGCGCCTCTAGAATAACCGGTCGAGGGACAGATACGCAGTATTTT

abundance: NA
j_gene: TRBJ2-7
d_gene: NA
v_gene: TRBV14
CDR3aa: CASSQLRDGTYEQYF
CDR3nt: TGTGCCAGCAGCCAGCTCCGGGACGGAACCTACGAGCAGTACTTC

abundance: NA
j_gene: TRBJ1-5
d_gene: TRBD1
v_gene: TRBV28
CDR3aa: CASSGDRYPYSNQPQHF
CDR3nt: TGTGCCAGCAGTGGGGACAGGTACCCTTATAGCAATCAGCCCCAGCATTTT

abundance: NA
j_gene: TRBJ2-7
d_gene: NA
v_gene: TRBV18
CDR3aa: CASSPLRTRSYEQYF
CDR3nt: TGTGCCAGCTCACCCCTCAGGACCCGTTCCTACGAGCAGTACTTC

abundance: NA
j_gene: TRBJ1-2
d_gene: TRBD1
v_gene: TRBV11-1
CDR3aa: CASSLKGQGAYGYTF
CDR3nt: TGTGCCAGCAGCTTAAAAGGACAGGGGGCTTATGGCTACACCTTC

abundance: NA
j_gene: TRBJ2-7
d_gene: TRBD2
v_gene: TRBV2
CDR3aa: CASRAPGGGYEQYF
CDR3nt: TGTGCCAGCAGGGCCCCTGGGGGGGGCTACGAGCAGTACTTC

abundance: few
j_gene: TRBJ1-5
d_gene: NA
v_gene: TRBV18
CDR3aa: CASSLPGNQPQHF
CDR3nt: TGTGCCAGCTCACTGCCTGGCAATCAGCCCCAGCATTTT

abundance: once
j_gene: TRBJ1-5
d_gene: NA
v_gene: TRBV15
CDR3aa: CATSRDPHSNQPQHF
CDR3nt: TGTGCCACCAGCAGAGATCCCCATAGCAATCAGCCCCAGCATTTT

abundance: NA
j_gene: TRBJ2-5
d_gene: NA
v_gene: TRBV18
CDR3aa: CASSDLGIQETQYF
CDR3nt: TGTGCCAGCTCCGACCTGGGCATCCAAGAGACCCAGTACTTC

abundance: NA
j_gene: TRBJ1-4
d_gene: TRBD1
v_gene: TRBV5-1
CDR3aa: CASSATSGTGGEKLFF
CDR3nt: TGCGCCAGCAGCGCTACCTCCGGGACAGGGGGTGAAAAACTGTTTTTT

abundance: NA
j_gene: TRBJ1-4
d_gene: NA
v_gene: TRBV11-2
CDR3aa: CASSLTRTEEKLFF
CDR3nt: TGTGCCAGCAGCTTAACCAGGACCGAAGAAAAACTGTTTTTT

abundance: NA
j_gene: TRBJ1-2
d_gene: NA
v_gene: TRBV2
CDR3aa: CASSEPPPGPTYGYTF
CDR3nt: TGTGCCAGCAGTGAACCCCCCCCGGGACCCACTTATGGCTACACCTTC

abundance: NA
j_gene: TRBJ2-2
d_gene: NA
v_gene: TRBV29-1
CDR3aa: CSVGNNGELFF
CDR3nt: TGCAGCGTTGGTAACAACGGGGAGCTGTTTTTT

abundance: NA
j_gene: TRBJ2-6
d_gene: NA
v_gene: TRBV18
CDR3aa: CASSPQETGANVLTF
CDR3nt: TGTGCCAGCTCACCTCAGGAAACTGGGGCCAACGTCCTGACTTTC

abundance: NA
j_gene: TRBJ2-7
d_gene: NA
v_gene: TRBV10-3
CDR3aa: CAIMASAGQGYPYEQYF
CDR3nt: TGTGCCATCATGGCCTCCGCGGGGCAGGGATACCCTTACGAGCAGTACTTC

abundance: NA
j_gene: TRBJ2-7
d_gene: NA
v_gene: TRBV28
CDR3aa: CASTISGWVPYEQYF
CDR3nt: TGTGCCAGCACCATATCGGGGTGGGTCCCCTACGAGCAGTACTTC

abundance: NA
j_gene: TRBJ2-7
d_gene: NA
v_gene: TRBV5-6
CDR3aa: CASSLPGLDTYEQYF
CDR3nt: TGTGCCAGCAGCTTACCGGGACTCGACACCTACGAGCAGTACTTC

abundance: NA
j_gene: TRBJ2-7
d_gene: TRBD2
v_gene: TRBV6-5
CDR3aa: CASSWTSGTHEQYF
CDR3nt: TGTGCCAGCAGCTGGACTAGCGGGACCCACGAGCAGTACTTC

abundance: NA
j_gene: TRBJ2-1
d_gene: TRBD2
v_gene: TRBV9
CDR3aa: CASSVASGQVYNEQFF
CDR3nt: TGTGCCAGCAGCGTAGCTAGCGGGCAAGTGTACAATGAGCAGTTCTTC

abundance: NA
j_gene: TRBJ1-4
d_gene: NA
v_gene: TRBV5-4
CDR3aa: CASSPGRATNEKLFF
CDR3nt: TGTGCCAGCAGCCCCGGCAGGGCAACTAATGAAAAACTGTTTTTT